The sequence of this T cell receptor beta chain was determined in a study of blood T cells in healthy people across ages. Isolated per sample were at least 6 million PBMCs. The authors extracted at least 6 micrograms of total RNA per sample. Concerning this clonotype: What it binds is not known.

General study points: Per million T cells, TCR beta diversity dropped roughly linearly as age increased. There were more naive CD4+ cells and higher diversity in long-lived donors than in aged donors.

A sample-barcoded 5' primer and a J-beta primer mix were used in a second PCR of about 7 to 11 cycles. TCRdb recomputed calls from the 5' RACE reads with MiXCR, one row per CDR3 protein. The sample has over a million distinct CDR3 sequences; around 40% are singletons. Germline-derived CDR1 and CDR2 are SGDLS and YYNGEE. Trimming stripped 4 bases from V and 5 bases from J, with 16 bases between. This CDR3 contains 14 residues. Sequencing was done on a sample of blood. V and J are TRBV9 and TRBJ2-7; D uncertain. The TCR sequence derives from a woman in her late teens or twenties in good health. The CDR3 loop is CASSPERPRDEQYF. Here the CDR3 DNA reads TGTGCCAGCAGCCCGGAGAGGCCCCGGGACGAGCAGTACTTC.